This T cell receptor (beta chain) originates from a study of blood T cell repertoires in COVID-19. The CDR3 runs 13 residues. Germline V CDR1 and CDR2: LNHDA, SQIVND (reference sequence). With V trimmed by 1 base and J by 7 bases, 3 bases remained unmatched. In the authors' methods: Scientists estimated how many nucleated cells there were by amplifying reference gene primers. Profiling relied on immunoSEQ multiplex PCR, and the TCRdb table lists in-frame clones only, not all of them. V and J calls and clone size follow that table, whereas D and trimming were derived from the DNA. The sample has 200,000 to 250,000 clones, about 81% seen once.

This chain joins TRBV19 and TRBJ1-1; 7 positions match TRBD1. This TCR was sampled from a woman over 75 with COVID-19, enrolled during active disease. Sequenced sample: peripheral blood. CDR3 DNA: TGTGCCAGTAGTATAGGTCGGACAGGTGAAGCTTTCTTT. Its translation: CASSIGRTGEAFF.